This T cell receptor beta chain is from a study of OX40 agonist ivuxolimab in advanced cancers. On the study more broadly: Ivuxolimab, which is an agonistic anti-OX40 (CD134) antibody, was administered to the patients. The study enrolled dose-escalation patients with hepatocellular carcinoma, melanoma, renal cell or head and neck cancer.

Germline V lookup: CDR1 MNHEY, CDR2 SVGAGI. This CDR3 has 12 residues. Trimming pared 5 bases from V and 8 bases from J, leaving 12 bases between. Assay: immunoSEQ multiplex PCR; the TCRdb copy retains only in-frame clones and omits some. There are some 140,000 clones in the sample; about 93% occur only once, and under 1.3% lies in the top ten. This TCR was recovered from an adult with an advanced solid tumor such as melanoma, head and neck, liver or kidney cancer. The chain carries TRBV6-5 and TRBJ1-2; D not certain. This specimen was CD4+ or CD8+ T cells sorted from blood, taken in a trial of the OX40 agonist ivuxolimab. The CDR3 here is CASSPGLGGYTF. In DNA, the CDR3 is TGTGCCAGCAGTCCCGGGCTGGGCGGCTACACCTTC.